Presented here are 12 T cell receptor beta chains from one specimen sequenced in a study of a mutant IDH1 vaccine in newly diagnosed glioma. Antigen specificity for these receptors is unknown. The sample's time point: week 5, during vaccination. With topical imiquimod, each dose of the vaccine consisted of 300 ug of mutant IDH1 20-mer peptide. Sequencing used immunoSEQ multiplex PCR; TCRdb keeps in-frame clones, though not all of them. The sample has some 51,000 clones; roughly 78% are singletons. The specimen comprised PBMCs, sampled from a glioma patient whose treatment included an IDH1 peptide vaccine. The source of these receptors is a woman aged 35 to 49 with glioma.

The chain joins TRBV18 to TRBJ2-7, with TRBD2 matching over 7 bases. The CDR3 extends over 14 amino acids. V dropped 6 bases and J dropped 4; count of bases not matched to a gene: 9. From germline, CDR1 is KGHSH and CDR2 LQKENI. The chain's CDR3 is CASSQGLEAYEQYF. The CDR3 region has the DNA TGTGCCAGCTCGCAAGGACTAGAGGCTTACGAGCAGTACTTC.

The rearrangement links TRBV5-4 to TRBJ1-1; the D gene is possibly TRBD1 (5 bases). V was trimmed by 4 bases and J by 1 base, leaving 14 bases between them. In germline, CDR1 is SGHNT, CDR2 YYREEE (reference sequence). The CDR3 spans 15 residues. CDR3 nucleotides: TGTGCCAGCAGCCTCAAAGGGACGGCGAACACTGAAGCTTTCTTT. This gives the protein CASSLKGTANTEAFF.

This clone showed up just a few times. The chain carries TRBV6-1 and TRBJ1-5, with D tentatively TRBD1 (6 bases). The CDR3 contains 14 residues. Looked up from germline, CDR1 is MNHNS and CDR2 is SASEGT. Trimming removed 7 bases from V and 0 bases from J, with 10 bases in between. The DNA of the CDR3 is TGTGCCAGCAAGAAACAGGGTAGCAATCAGCCCCAGCATTTT. It yields the protein CASKKQGSNQPQHF.

The chain is built from TRBV19 and TRBJ1-5, with TRBD1 as a possible D gene (6 bases). CDR1 is LNHDA and CDR2 is SQIVND in the germline V gene (reference sequence). Deletions cut 9 bases from V and 3 bases from J, with 15 bases between. The CDR3 extends over 14 amino acids. CDR3 sequence: CASGEGGYNQPQHF. CDR3 DNA: TGTGCCAGCGGAGAGGGGGGTTACAATCAGCCCCAGCATTTT.

The V and J genes are TRBV5-1 and TRBJ2-3; a possible D gene is TRBD2 (7 bases). Germline-derived CDR1 and CDR2 are SGHRS and YFSETQ. This CDR3 region has 15 residues. With 4 bases removed from V and 1 base from J, the gap between germline ends came to 13 bases. The CDR3 bases are TGCGCCAGCAGCACGAGAGGGGGGGGCACAGATACGCAGTATTTT. Encoded protein: CASSTRGGGTDTQYF.

The V and J genes are TRBV5-4 and TRBJ1-6; 7 nucleotides agree with TRBD1. The CDR3 has 14 amino acids. Per the germline V gene, CDR1 is SGHNT and CDR2 is YYREEE (reference sequence). Unmatched junction bases numbered 5, after V lost 0 bases and J lost 11 bases. CDR3 nucleotide sequence: TGTGCCAGCAGCTTGGACAGGGGCACGCCACCCCTCCACTTT. Protein product: CASSLDRGTPPLHF.

This chain joins TRBV5-4 and TRBJ2-5, with a weak D call TRBD2 (5 bases). Per germline, CDR1 SGHNT and CDR2 YYREEE (reference sequence). CDR3 length: 12 amino acids. The V and J ends lost 1 base and 5 bases respectively, with 6 bases between them. CDR3 protein: CASSLRGETQYF. The DNA for the CDR3 is TGTGCCAGCAGCTTGAGAGGGGAGACCCAGTACTTC.

The rearrangement joins TRBV5-4 to TRBJ2-7; 8 nucleotides align to TRBD2. CDR1 SGHNT and CDR2 YYREEE come from the germline V gene (reference sequence). The CDR3 totals 15 residues. Trimming removed 2 bases from V and 2 bases from J; junction bases left unmatched: 6. The CDR3 bases are TGTGCCAGCAGCTTAAGCGGGGGATCCCCCTACGAGCAGTACTTC. Residues: CASSLSGGSPYEQYF. Full variable domain (outside the CDR3, taken from reference TRBV5-4 and TRBJ2-7): ETGVTQSPTHLIKTRGQQVTLRCSSQSGHNTVSWYQQALGQGPQFIFQYYREEENGRGNFPPRFSGLQFPNYSSELNVNALELDDSALYLCASSLSGGSPYEQYFGPGTRLTVT.

The chain is built from TRBV7-6 and TRBJ2-5, with D perhaps matching TRBD1 (6 bases). Trimming stripped 4 bases from V and 5 bases from J, with 17 bases between. This CDR3 has 15 residues. Germline CDR1 is SGHVS and CDR2 is FNYEAQ. CDR3 DNA: TGTGCCAGCAGCTGGGGCACAGGGTACGGGGAGACCCAGTACTTC. This sequence encodes CASSWGTGYGETQYF.

The J gene is TRBJ2-1, the V gene TRBV5-1; tentatively, D is TRBD1 (5 bases). CDR3 length: 15 residues. The germline V gene has CDR1 SGHRS and CDR2 YFSETQ. V was cut by 4 bases and J by 6 bases, with 17 bases left in between. For the CDR3, the DNA is TGCGCCAGCAGCCCGACCGTTCAGGGTCCCAATGAGCAGTTCTTC. Its protein is CASSPTVQGPNEQFF.

This clone was observed a few times. The J gene is TRBJ1-4, the V gene TRBV2; D uncertain. V gave up 9 bases and J gave up 0 bases, with 8 bases separating them. The CDR3 has 13 residues. Germline V CDR1 and CDR2: SNHLY, FYNNEI. The CDR3 loop is CASREATNEKLFF. For the CDR3, the DNA is TGTGCCAGTAGGGAGGCAACTAATGAAAAACTGTTTTTT. The full variable domain, rest sourced from reference TRBV2 and TRBJ1-4, is EPEVTQTPSHQVTQMGQEVILRCVPISNHLYFYWYRQILGQKVEFLVSFYNNEISEKSEIFDDQFSVERPDGSNFTLKIRSTKLEDSAMYFCASREATNEKLFFGSGTQLSVL.

The J gene is TRBJ2-7, the V gene TRBV9; 9 bases match TRBD2. The length of the CDR3 is 15 residues. The J segment lost 2 bases and the V segment lost 0 bases, leaving 3 bases of the junction unmatched. Looked up from germline, CDR1 is SGDLS and CDR2 is YYNGEE. The CDR3 is CASSVASGDPYEQYF. The CDR3 nucleotides read TGTGCCAGCAGCGTAGCTAGCGGGGACCCCTACGAGCAGTACTTC.